This T cell receptor (beta chain) stems from a study of regulatory T cells in long-lasting Graves disease. TCR beta libraries were built with iRepertoire HTBI primers and Arm-PCR of CDR3 regions. TCRdb redid the calling of the multiplex PCR reads with MiXCR, one entry per CDR3 protein. This sample carries approximately 400,000 distinct CDR3 sequences, around 14% of them seen once, and the ten largest clones take approximately 15%. The time point: newly diagnosed GD, antithyroid drugs for less than 3 months. PBMCs provided the RNA from which the TCR library was made. These data are also associated with another study on T cells in Graves' hyperthyroidism and ophthalmopathy.

Specimen: peripheral blood mononuclear cells (PBMCs), collected at new diagnosis, from a patient treated with antithyroid drugs. The receptor comes from a woman younger than 45 with Graves disease.

The DNA of the CDR3 is TGCGCCAGCAGCCAACCTAGACAGGGGAGGAATTCACCCCTCCACTTT. The encoded protein is CASSQPRQGRNSPLHF. V is TRBV4-1 and J is TRBJ1-6; 8 nucleotides align to TRBD1. Germline loops: CDR1 MGHRA, CDR2 YSYEKL. V lost 2 bases and J lost 7; bases outside the gene matches: 7. The CDR3 sequence is 16 residues long.